This T cell receptor (beta chain) was documented in a study of T cells in Graves' hyperthyroidism and ophthalmopathy. This clonotype was seen at least ten times. V lost 1 base and J lost 9; bases outside the gene matches: 1. The CDR3 sequence is 12 residues long. The germline V gene encodes CDR1 SGHRS and CDR2 YFSETQ. Amplification yielded TCR beta CDR3 regions, with RNA transcripts as the source. RT-PCR in the first round (using the HTBI primer set) targeted the TCR CDR3. TCRdb re-analysed the multiplex PCR reads in MiXCR, keeping a single row per CDR3 protein. The table includes under 450,000 distinct CDR3 sequences, around 14% detected once.

The sample comprised blood. The TCR sequence derives from a woman between 18 and 29 years old with Graves' hyperthyroidism. V usage is TRBV5-1 and J usage is TRBJ2-1, with 7 bases fitting TRBD1. CDR3 DNA: TGCGCCAGCAGCTTGACAGGGGTTGAGCAGTTCTTC. Its protein is CASSLTGVEQFF.